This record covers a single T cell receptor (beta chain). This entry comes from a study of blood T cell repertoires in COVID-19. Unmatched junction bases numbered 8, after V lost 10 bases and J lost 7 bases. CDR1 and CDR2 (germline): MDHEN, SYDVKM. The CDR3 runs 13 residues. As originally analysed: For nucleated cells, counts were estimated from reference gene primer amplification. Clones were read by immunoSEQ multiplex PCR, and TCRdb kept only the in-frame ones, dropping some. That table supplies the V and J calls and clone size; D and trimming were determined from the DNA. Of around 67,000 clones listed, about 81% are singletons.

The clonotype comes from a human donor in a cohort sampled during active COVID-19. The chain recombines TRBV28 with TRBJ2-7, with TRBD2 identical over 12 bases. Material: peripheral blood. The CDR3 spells CATSTSGSSEQYF. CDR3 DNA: TGTGCCACGTCGACTAGCGGGAGTTCGGAGCAGTACTTC.